Below, 5 T cell receptor beta chains from the same sample are listed, as sequenced in a study of graft-versus-host responses after intestinal transplantation. Libraries were prepared by immunoSEQ multiplex PCR; TCRdb keeps only in-frame clonotypes and omits some of them. The table lists some 120,000 clones, 90% to 95% of them singletons, with 0.23% in the top ten. These receptors have no known antigen. The sample consisted of unstimulated CD4+ T cells sorted from spleen or lymph node cells, taken before transplant. The origin of the receptors is a human donor who was the organ donor for an intestinal transplant.

A single count supports this clone. CDR3 DNA: TGTGCCAGCAGTCCCCCCTTCTTAGCGGAGAACATTCAGTACTTC. Translation: CASSPPFLAENIQYF. J is TRBJ2-4 and V is TRBV28; TRBD2 is a possible D gene (6 bases). Germline loops: CDR1 MDHEN, CDR2 SYDVKM. Trimming took off 5 bases at V and 7 bases at J, with 18 bases between the two ends. The CDR3 sequence is 15 residues long.

As DNA, the CDR3 is TGTGCCAGTAGTATCGATATCGGGAGGGCCGCAGATACGCAGTATTTT. It specifies CASSIDIGRAADTQYF. The chain recombines TRBV19 with TRBJ2-3; the match to TRBD2 covers 8 bases. Germline V gene data show CDR1 as LNHDA and CDR2 as SQIVND (reference sequence). CDR3 length: 16 amino acids. Unmatched junction bases numbered 9, after V lost 3 bases and J lost 4 bases.

This chain joins TRBV7-9 and TRBJ1-1; 9 positions agree with TRBD1. The CDR3 is 14 amino acids. The germline CDR1 and CDR2 sequences are SEHNR and FQNEAQ (reference sequence). J lost 3 bases, V lost 6 bases, and 5 bases had no gene match. The CDR3 DNA sequence: TGTGCCAGCAGATCCGGGACAGGGTACACTGAAGCTTTCTTT. Its protein product is CASRSGTGYTEAFF.

The chain recombines TRBV18 with TRBJ1-3; no definite D call. CDR3 length: 11 amino acids. Germline CDR1 and CDR2: KGHSH and LQKENI. Trimming pared 1 base from V and 6 bases from J, leaving 1 base between. Written as DNA, the CDR3 is TGTGCCAGCTCACCACAAAACACCATATATTTT. Translation: CASSPQNTIYF.

V usage is TRBV29-1 and J usage is TRBJ1-1; D unresolved. Trimming cost V 7 bases and J 1 base, with 10 bases left between them. Germline V gives CDR1 SQVTM, CDR2 ANQGSEA. The CDR3 contains 12 residues. The CDR3 loop reads CSASNPNTEAFF. The CDR3, as DNA: TGCAGCGCCTCTAATCCGAACACTGAAGCTTTCTTT.